This T cell receptor beta chain was observed in a study of T-cell reconstitution after alpha-beta-depleted transplantation in children. Study-level points and caveats: The high TCRbeta diversity at day 60 in some patients came from surviving recipient T cells and thymic progenitors.

The authors prepared the TCRbeta library with unique molecular identifiers. TCRdb re-called the PCR reads through MiXCR, storing one row per CDR3 protein. The repertoire holds roughly 300,000 distinct CDR3 sequences, with around 10% as singletons. This clonotype occurred many times. What it recognizes is unknown. V dropped 4 bases and J dropped 5 bases, with 12 bases sitting between them. The CDR3 contains 14 residues. Germline CDR1 MDHEN, CDR2 SYDVKM. The source was peripheral blood, collected 180 days after TCRalphabeta/CD19-depleted stem cell transplant. The receptor was isolated from a male patient between 2 and 15 years old who had a stem cell transplant for chronic granulomatous disease, so the T cells may come from the graft donor. The V call is TRBV28, the J call TRBJ2-1; perhaps TRBD1 as D (6 bases). The CDR3 loop is CASSSQDSNNEQFF. The CDR3 bases are TGTGCCAGCAGTTCCCAGGACAGTAACAATGAGCAGTTCTTC.